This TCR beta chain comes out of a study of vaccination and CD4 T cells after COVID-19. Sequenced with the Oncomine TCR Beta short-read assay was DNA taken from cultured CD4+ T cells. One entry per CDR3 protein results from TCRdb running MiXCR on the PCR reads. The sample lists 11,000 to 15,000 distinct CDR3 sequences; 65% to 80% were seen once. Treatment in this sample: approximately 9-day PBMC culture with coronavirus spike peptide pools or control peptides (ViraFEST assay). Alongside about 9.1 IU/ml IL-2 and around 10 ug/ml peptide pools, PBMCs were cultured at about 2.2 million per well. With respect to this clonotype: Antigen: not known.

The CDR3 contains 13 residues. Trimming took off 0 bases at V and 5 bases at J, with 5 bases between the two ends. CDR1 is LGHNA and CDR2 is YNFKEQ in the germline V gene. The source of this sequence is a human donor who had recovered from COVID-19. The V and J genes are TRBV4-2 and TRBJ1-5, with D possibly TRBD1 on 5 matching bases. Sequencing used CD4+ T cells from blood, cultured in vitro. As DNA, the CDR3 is TGTGCCAGCAGCCAAGACAGGGATCAGCCCCAGCATTTT. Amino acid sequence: CASSQDRDQPQHF.